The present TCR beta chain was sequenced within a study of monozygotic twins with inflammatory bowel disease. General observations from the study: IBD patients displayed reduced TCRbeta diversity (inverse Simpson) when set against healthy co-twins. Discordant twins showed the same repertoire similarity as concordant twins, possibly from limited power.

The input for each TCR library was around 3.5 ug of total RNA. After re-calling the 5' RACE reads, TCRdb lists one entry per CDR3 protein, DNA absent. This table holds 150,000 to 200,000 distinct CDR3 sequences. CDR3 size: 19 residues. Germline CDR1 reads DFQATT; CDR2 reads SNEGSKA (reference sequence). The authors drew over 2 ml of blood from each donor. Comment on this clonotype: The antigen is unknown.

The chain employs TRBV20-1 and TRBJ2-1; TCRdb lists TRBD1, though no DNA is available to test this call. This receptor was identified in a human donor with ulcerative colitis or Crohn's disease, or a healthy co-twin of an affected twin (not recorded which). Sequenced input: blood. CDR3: CSARHPGQARANSYNEQFF.